The 32 T cell receptor beta chains given below trace back to one sample, sequenced in a study of shared clonotypes between healthy human individuals. The table came from immunoSEQ multiplex PCR; TCRdb's copy has only in-frame clones and leaves some out. The sample includes 640,000 or so clones, about two thirds seen only once; the top ten take 1.5% to 2%. Sequencing was performed on memory CD4+ T cells sorted from blood. As to subset: CD45RA-negative fraction. All receptors come from a woman aged 25 to 39 in good health.

The V and J genes are TRBV6-5 and TRBJ1-3, with D unresolved. This CDR3 region has 14 residues. Germline V CDR1 and CDR2: MNHEY, SVGAGI. V dropped 6 bases and J dropped 2 bases, with 11 bases sitting between them. The CDR3 DNA reads as TGTGCCAGCAGCCCCGACCCTCCTGGAAACACCATATATTTT. Translating it yields CASSPDPPGNTIYF.

The chain is built from TRBV7-2 and TRBJ2-4; 7 bases line up with TRBD1. This CDR3 region has 17 residues. V was pared by 5 bases and J by 0 bases, with 10 bases of the junction left unmatched. Germline V gene data show CDR1 as SGHTA and CDR2 as FQGNSA. In nucleotides, the CDR3 is TGTGCCAGCAGCCTTAGAGGACAGGTCTTAGCCAAAAACATTCAGTACTTC. This translates into CASSLRGQVLAKNIQYF.

V and J are TRBV5-1 and TRBJ2-3; 8 bases align to TRBD2. Germline V gene data show CDR1 as SGHRS and CDR2 as YFSETQ. This CDR3 has 14 residues. The ends lost 4 bases at V and 6 bases at J; junction bases unmatched: 7. The CDR3 is CASSVTAGADTQYF. CDR3 sequence (DNA): TGCGCCAGCAGCGTCACAGCGGGAGCGGATACGCAGTATTTT.

Comments on this clone: Other nucleotide sequences from this sample produce the same CDR3. This chain links TRBV18 with TRBJ1-5; weak D call: TRBD1 (6 bases). The V and J ends lost 3 bases and 4 bases respectively, with 7 bases between them. Germline CDR1 and CDR2: KGHSH and LQKENI. The CDR3 spans 13 residues. CDR3 nucleotide sequence: TGTGCCAGCTCACCTGGACAGAATCAGCCCCAGCATTTT. Encoded protein: CASSPGQNQPQHF. The entire variable domain, with the rest obtained from reference TRBV18 and TRBJ1-5, is as follows: NAGVMQNPRHLVRRRGQEARLRCSPMKGHSHVYWYRQLPEEGLKFMVYLQKENIIDESGMPKERFSAEFPKEGPSILRIQQVVRGDSAAYFCASSPGQNQPQHFGDGTRLSIL.

This clone was observed a handful of times. The chain is built from TRBV4-1 and TRBJ2-3; TRBD2 matches at 10 bases. J lost 4 bases, V lost 1 base, and 14 bases had no gene match. The CDR3 runs 19 residues. Germline CDR1 MGHRA, CDR2 YSYEKL. The CDR3 protein is CASSQVGAGGGWLADTQYF. CDR3 sequence (DNA): TGCGCCAGCAGCCAAGTGGGAGCGGGAGGGGGTTGGTTGGCAGATACGCAGTATTTT.

The rearrangement uses TRBV28 and TRBJ1-2; maybe TRBD1 (6 bases). Germline loops: CDR1 MDHEN, CDR2 SYDVKM. With 3 bases removed from V and 8 bases from J, the gap between germline ends came to 19 bases. The CDR3 is made up of 15 amino acids. The CDR3: CASSLGGPPFRGYTF. The CDR3 bases are TGTGCCAGCAGTTTGGGGGGCCCCCCATTCCGGGGCTACACCTTC.

J is TRBJ2-7 and V is TRBV6-7; D not resolved. Being an ORF, TRBV6-7 has a function that is uncertain. The CDR3 has 15 amino acids. V gave up 6 bases and J gave up 2 bases, with 17 bases separating them. CDR3 in DNA: TGTGCCAGCAGCCCCCGCCGGAGATTACCCTACGAGCAGTACTTC. As protein: CASSPRRRLPYEQYF.

The chain combines TRBV19 with TRBJ2-5; D not certain. V was pared by 1 base and J by 5 bases, with 11 bases between. In germline, CDR1 is LNHDA, CDR2 SQIVND (reference sequence). The CDR3 runs 14 residues. The CDR3 region has the DNA TGTGCCAGTAGTATAGGGAGCGTGGTGGAGACCCAGTACTTC. Translated: CASSIGSVVETQYF.

The count of this clone is one. The chain links TRBV25-1 to TRBJ2-7, with 7 positions matching TRBD1. The CDR3 is 15 amino acids. The germline V gene has CDR1 MGHDK and CDR2 SYGVNS. Losses at the gene ends were 5 bases for V and 5 bases for J; bases not matched to a gene: 12. DNA of the CDR3: TGTGCCAGCAGTCCCCAGGGACAGTCGGTCCACGAGCAGTACTTC. Protein: CASSPQGQSVHEQYF.

This clone is a singleton in its sample. This chain connects TRBV20-1 to TRBJ2-7; no definite D call. V was cut by 4 bases and J by 3 bases, with 7 bases left in between. Germline CDR1 is DFQATT and CDR2 is SNEGSKA (reference sequence). This CDR3 contains 11 residues. CDR3 sequence reads: CSATGYYEQYF. The CDR3 nucleotides read TGCAGTGCTACAGGCTACTACGAGCAGTACTTC.

The J gene is TRBJ2-2, the V gene TRBV27; tentative D call: TRBD2 (5 bases). The CDR3 extends over 14 amino acids. V was cut by 7 bases and J by 0 bases, with 9 bases left in between. Germline CDR1 MNHEY, CDR2 SMNVEV (reference sequence). CDR3: CASTNSANTGELFF. CDR3 coding DNA: TGTGCCAGCACCAATAGCGCGAACACCGGGGAGCTGTTTTTT.

The rearrangement links TRBV30 to TRBJ1-3, with a weak D call TRBD1 (5 bases). The CDR3 has 14 residues. Germline CDR1 GTSNPN, CDR2 SVGIG (reference sequence). The V and J ends lost 5 bases and 4 bases respectively, with 15 bases between them. The CDR3 DNA is TGTGCCTGGGAGTGGGGGGGATCGGGAAACACCATATATTTT. As protein: CAWEWGGSGNTIYF.

V and J are TRBV19 and TRBJ1-1; maybe TRBD1 (6 bases). Germline V CDR1 and CDR2: LNHDA, SQIVND (reference sequence). The CDR3 spans 16 residues. Trimming took 6 bases from V and 1 from J, leaving 18 bases between them. The CDR3 DNA reads TGTGCCAGTAGAAATACAGGGAATGGGAGGAACACTGAAGCTTTCTTT. As protein: CASRNTGNGRNTEAFF.

The chain is built from TRBV5-1 and TRBJ2-2; D is uncertain. The germline V and J ends were trimmed by 4 bases and 0 bases, with 4 bases remaining between them. Per the germline V gene, CDR1 is SGHRS and CDR2 is YFSETQ. CDR3 length equals 13 residues. The CDR3: CASSPSNTGELFF. CDR3 DNA: TGCGCCAGCAGCCCCTCGAACACCGGGGAGCTGTTTTTT.

The J gene is TRBJ2-1, the V gene TRBV19, with 9 bases fitting TRBD2. CDR1 and CDR2 (germline): LNHDA, SQIVND (reference sequence). After removal of 7 bases from V and 8 bases from J, the junction contained 12 bases not matched to a gene. CDR3 length: 15 residues. CDR3 DNA sequence: TGTGCCAGTACCCGAGGCGCGGGAGGGCATCATGAGCAGTTCTTC. Protein sequence: CASTRGAGGHHEQFF. Drawing the rest from reference TRBV19 and TRBJ2-1, the complete variable domain is DGGITQSPKYLFRKEGQNVTLSCEQNLNHDAMYWYRQDPGQGLRLIYYSQIVNDFQKGDIAEGYSVSREKKESFPLTVTSAQKNPTAFYLCASTRGAGGHHEQFFGPGTRLTVL.

This sequence joins TRBV5-4 and TRBJ2-3; 8 bases are a match to TRBD2. V was clipped by 2 bases and J by 0 bases; unmatched bases: 2. CDR3 size: 15 residues. Germline assignment: CDR1 SGHNT and CDR2 YYREEE (reference sequence). DNA for the CDR3: TGTGCCAGCAGCTTCACTAGCGGAAGCACAGATACGCAGTATTTT. Residues: CASSFTSGSTDTQYF.

In this sample, this clone turned up a few times. The rearrangement joins TRBV29-1 to TRBJ2-7, with D possibly matching TRBD1 (6 bases). The CDR3 sequence is 14 residues long. The V end lost 5 bases, the J end lost 0 bases, and 14 bases lay between the germline ends. Germline V gene lookup returns CDR1 SQVTM and CDR2 ANQGSEA. CDR3: CSVTGQLNSYEQYF. DNA for the CDR3: TGCAGCGTTACCGGACAGCTCAACTCCTACGAGCAGTACTTC.

The rearrangement joins TRBV18 to TRBJ2-5, with D possibly matching TRBD2 (6 bases). The CDR3 contains 14 residues. The V end lost 6 bases, the J end lost 4 bases, and 15 bases lay between the germline ends. Germline V lookup: CDR1 KGHSH, CDR2 LQKENI. CDR3 region: CASSTNRGGETQYF. CDR3 coding DNA: TGTGCCAGCTCTACAAATCGGGGAGGAGAGACCCAGTACTTC.

This clone was found once. The chain recombines TRBV11-1 with TRBJ2-5; 9 bases are shared with TRBD1. Judging by the DNA end, TRBJ2-7 fits better; the J call may be wrong. The CDR3 has 16 residues. Germline CDR1 is SGHAT and CDR2 is FQDESV (reference sequence). Here the CDR3 DNA reads TGTGCCAGCAGCTCAATCCTGACAGGGGGTACCTACGAGCAGTACTTC. This translates into CASSSILTGGTYEQYF.

The rearrangement links TRBV18 to TRBJ1-1; perhaps TRBD1 as D (5 bases). The CDR3 has 16 amino acids. V was shortened by 3 bases and J by 0 bases, with 14 bases between the two germline ends. The germline V gene has CDR1 KGHSH and CDR2 LQKENI. CDR3 coding DNA: TGTGCCAGCTCACCTCCGGGACGCCTCCTGAACACTGAAGCTTTCTTT. It is translated as CASSPPGRLLNTEAFF.

The gene calls are TRBV27 and TRBJ1-4; 10 bases match TRBD1. CDR1 is MNHEY, CDR2 SMNVEV, per germline (reference sequence). CDR3 length equals 15 residues. Germline trimming cut 4 bases from V and 8 bases from J; bases unmatched to any gene: 7. DNA of the CDR3: TGTGCCAGCAGTTCGCCGGACAGGGGGGTAGAAAAACTGTTTTTT. This gives the protein CASSSPDRGVEKLFF.

The V gene is TRBV9, the J gene TRBJ1-1, with TRBD1 identical over 8 bases. The ends lost 4 bases at V and 1 base at J; junction bases unmatched: 21. The V gene's germline CDR1 is SGDLS and CDR2 YYNGEE. The CDR3 extends over 20 amino acids. CDR3 sequence (DNA): TGTGCCAGCAGCACCCCCGAAAGGGCGGACAGGGTGAGACGGAACACTGAAGCTTTCTTT. Encoded protein: CASSTPERADRVRRNTEAFF.

This clone has just one count. The V gene is TRBV2, the J gene TRBJ2-3; TRBD2 matches 10 bases. This CDR3 region has 15 residues. V shed 7 bases and J 4 bases; nucleotides not matched to a gene: 8. In germline, CDR1 is SNHLY, CDR2 FYNNEI. CDR3 DNA sequence: TGTGCCAGCACTCGGGCTAGCGGGAGATCAGATACGCAGTATTTT. As protein: CASTRASGRSDTQYF.

The rearrangement links TRBV19 to TRBJ1-5; D might be TRBD1 (5 bases). The CDR3 has 14 amino acids. Trimming removed 8 bases from V and 1 base from J, with 12 bases in between. Germline V gene sequence: CDR1 LNHDA, CDR2 SQIVND (reference sequence). CDR3 nucleotides: TGTGCCAGTGGGACGGGGGGAAGCAATCAGCCCCAGCATTTT. Translating gives CASGTGGSNQPQHF.

This chain links TRBV19 with TRBJ2-1; perhaps TRBD2 as D (5 bases). The CDR3 is 12 residues long. Per the germline V gene, CDR1 is LNHDA and CDR2 is SQIVND (reference sequence). CDR3 residues: CASGSKRDEQFF. CDR3 DNA: TGTGCTTCGGGCTCGAAGAGGGATGAGCAGTTCTTC. Looking up the rest from reference TRBV19 and TRBJ2-1 gives the full variable domain: DGGITQSPKYLFRKEGQNVTLSCEQNLNHDAMYWYRQDPGQGLRLIYYSQIVNDFQKGDIAEGYSVSREKKESFPLTVTSAQKNPTAFYLCASGSKRDEQFFGPGTRLTVL.

The chain employs TRBV19 and TRBJ1-6; 7 bases line up with TRBD1. CDR1 LNHDA and CDR2 SQIVND come from the germline V gene (reference sequence). The CDR3 loop spans 13 amino acids. V was clipped by 4 bases and J by 10 bases; unmatched bases: 4. The CDR3 nucleotides read TGTGCCAGTAGTACAGGGGGGTTCTCACCCCTCCACTTT. As protein: CASSTGGFSPLHF.

The gene calls are TRBV4-1 and TRBJ2-1; D ambiguous. This CDR3 spans 12 amino acids. The germline V gene encodes CDR1 MGHRA and CDR2 YSYEKL. Trimming removed 4 bases at V and 9 bases at J, with 10 bases between. CDR3 nucleotide sequence: TGCGCCAGCAGCCCGGGTAGCACTGAGCAGTTCTTC. Amino acids: CASSPGSTEQFF.

As for this clone: The junction does not match germline at one end; this may be a read error. J is TRBJ2-7 and V is TRBV6-6; no reliable D call. CDR1 MNHNY and CDR2 SVGAGI come from the germline V gene (reference sequence). This CDR3 contains 15 residues. The CDR3 is CAISESWDPPSEQYF. CDR3 sequence (DNA): TGTGCCATCAGTGAGTCTTGGGATCCCCCCTCCGAGCAGTACTTC.

This clone was seen only once. The rearrangement links TRBV28 to TRBJ2-1, with 7 bases aligning to TRBD2. CDR1 and CDR2 (germline): MDHEN, SYDVKM. This CDR3 contains 14 residues. J lost 3 bases, V lost 3 bases, and 2 bases had no gene match. The CDR3 DNA reads as TGTGCCAGCAGTTTGGGGACTAACTACAATGAGCAGTTCTTC. Its protein product is CASSLGTNYNEQFF.

In this sample, this clone turned up many times. The chain links TRBV6-1 to TRBJ1-1, with 8 bases identical to TRBD1. CDR3 length: 15 residues. After removal of 7 bases from V and 0 bases from J, the junction contained 7 bases not matched to a gene. CDR1 is MNHNS and CDR2 is SASEGT in the germline V gene. CDR3 DNA: TGTGCCAGCATAAGTGACAGGGGATTGAACACTGAAGCTTTCTTT. This sequence encodes CASISDRGLNTEAFF.

The chain has TRBV11-2 and TRBJ2-7; D call uncertain. The CDR3 consists of 14 residues. Trimming left V 2 bases short and J 0 bases short, with 8 bases between. Germline V gives CDR1 SGHAT, CDR2 FQNNGV. CDR3 in DNA: TGTGCCAGCAGCTTATTCGCTAGCTCCTACGAGCAGTACTTC. It is translated as CASSLFASSYEQYF.

This clone appeared once. The chain recombines TRBV30 with TRBJ1-4; D is unresolved. Germline assignment: CDR1 GTSNPN and CDR2 SVGIG (reference sequence). The V end was cut by 1 base, the J end by 3 bases, with 12 bases between. This CDR3 has 15 amino acids. CDR3 DNA: TGTGCCTGGAGTGCCCCCCCCGGGGCTAATGAAAAACTGTTTTTT. This encodes CAWSAPPGANEKLFF. The full variable domain, its missing parts supplied by reference TRBV30 and TRBJ1-4, is SQTIHQWPATLVQPVGSPLSLECTVEGTSNPNLYWYRQAAGRGLQLLFYSVGIGQISSEVPQNLSASRPQDRQFILSSKKLLLSDSGFYLCAWSAPPGANEKLFFGSGTQLSVL.